This T cell receptor beta chain is from a study of cytomegalovirus exposure and HLA in healthy donors. CDR3 length equals 13 residues. V lost 7 bases, J lost 3 bases, and 10 bases lay in between. The germline V gene has CDR1 SNHLY and CDR2 FYNNEI. PCR employed 60 Vbeta and 13 Jbeta primers. Clones were sequenced by immunoSEQ multiplex PCR, and TCRdb holds only the in-frame ones, with some missing. This sample yields some 150,000 clones, of which roughly 76% are seen a single time; over 0.95% belongs to the top ten. This clone was found a few times. Its antigen is unidentified. Study-level findings and limits: Later genetic work tied a missense DCLRE1C variant to beta-chain V and J trimming. Rates of TCR association differed by HLA locus in a later analysis, with DRB1 highest and HLA-C lowest. Common viral pathogens seemed, in a later analysis, to connect with several of the most significant clusters. The classifier reportedly diagnosed cytomegalovirus status with high sensitivity and specificity.

The rearrangement joins TRBV2 to TRBJ1-5; D is unresolved. This clonotype was sampled from a female donor in good health and CMV-seronegative. Input material: PBMCs. CDR3 DNA sequence: TGTGCCAGCAAAGGCAGCGACAATCAGCCCCAGCATTTT. This sequence encodes CASKGSDNQPQHF.